This is a list of T cell receptor beta chains from one sample in a study of blood T cells in healthy people across ages. Using its own MiXCR run on the 5' RACE reads, TCRdb lists one record per CDR3 protein. In the table there are about 670,000 distinct CDR3 sequences, roughly 43% of which are singletons. Sequencing was performed on blood. All receptors derive from an elderly man in good health. The CDR3 runs from the conserved cysteine through the conserved F or W. The D gene is left open where the match is weak. The size entry is marked missing in some rows and otherwise reads once, few, many or a size class.

abundance: -
j_gene: TRBJ1-1
v_gene: TRBV12-3/TRBV12-4
d_gene: -
CDR3nt: TGTGCCAGCACCCATTTTAGCGGGACATTGAACACTGAAGCTTTCTTT
CDR3aa: CASTHFSGTLNTEAFF

abundance: -
j_gene: TRBJ2-7
v_gene: TRBV4-1
d_gene: TRBD1
CDR3nt: TGCGCCAGCAGCCTATCACAGGGGGGAACCTACGAGCAGTACTTC
CDR3aa: CASSLSQGGTYEQYF

abundance: -
j_gene: TRBJ1-5
v_gene: TRBV12-3/TRBV12-4
d_gene: -
CDR3nt: TGTGCCAGCAGCCTCAATACTCGGGGGGGAAGCAATCAGCCCCAGCATTTT
CDR3aa: CASSLNTRGGSNQPQHF

abundance: many
j_gene: TRBJ2-7
v_gene: TRBV6-6
d_gene: TRBD1
CDR3nt: TGTGCCAGCAGGGAAGACAGGGGGCCCTACGAGCAGTACTTC
CDR3aa: CASREDRGPYEQYF

abundance: -
j_gene: TRBJ1-4
v_gene: TRBV20-1
d_gene: TRBD1
CDR3nt: TGCAGTGCACCGCTGACAGGGCTTAATGAAAAACTGTTTTTT
CDR3aa: CSAPLTGLNEKLFF

abundance: few
j_gene: TRBJ1-1
v_gene: TRBV7-2
d_gene: -
CDR3nt: TGTGCCAGCAGGCCACCTGGTAGGGATGGCTTTGTGGACACTGAAGCTTTCTTT
CDR3aa: CASRPPGRDGFVDTEAFF

abundance: -
j_gene: TRBJ2-5
v_gene: TRBV7-2
d_gene: -
CDR3nt: TGTGCCAGCAGCTCCGGGAGAGGGGGCCAGCAAGAGACCCAGTACTTC
CDR3aa: CASSSGRGGQQETQYF

abundance: few
j_gene: TRBJ2-3
v_gene: TRBV20-1
d_gene: -
CDR3nt: TGCAGTGCTAGACCGCTGGGTAGCACAGATACGCAGTATTTT
CDR3aa: CSARPLGSTDTQYF

abundance: few
j_gene: TRBJ1-6
v_gene: TRBV28
d_gene: -
CDR3nt: TGTGCCAGCAGACGCACACGGAACTATAATTCACCCCTCCACTTT
CDR3aa: CASRRTRNYNSPLHF

abundance: -
j_gene: TRBJ2-7
v_gene: TRBV29-1
d_gene: TRBD1
CDR3nt: TGCAGCGTTGACCGTCCGGGACAGGGGGGTGAGCAGTACTTC
CDR3aa: CSVDRPGQGGEQYF

abundance: -
j_gene: TRBJ2-2
v_gene: TRBV6-2/TRBV6-3
d_gene: -
CDR3nt: TGTGCCGGACATTCCACCGGGGAGCTGTTTTTT
CDR3aa: CAGHSTGELFF

abundance: -
j_gene: TRBJ2-3
v_gene: TRBV29-1
d_gene: TRBD2
CDR3nt: TGCAGCGTAGTAGCGGGGGGGCCGGCAGATACGCAGTATTTT
CDR3aa: CSVVAGGPADTQYF

abundance: -
j_gene: TRBJ2-5
v_gene: TRBV5-1
d_gene: TRBD2
CDR3nt: TGCGCCAGCAGCTCAGACCCGCCTACTAGCGGGGGAAAAGAGACCCAGTACTTC
CDR3aa: CASSSDPPTSGGKETQYF

abundance: -
j_gene: TRBJ1-2
v_gene: TRBV7-2
d_gene: TRBD1
CDR3nt: TGTGCCAGCAGCTCCTTCGGACAGGCCTTCAATGGCTACACCTTC
CDR3aa: CASSSFGQAFNGYTF

abundance: -
j_gene: TRBJ2-1
v_gene: TRBV20-1
d_gene: TRBD2
CDR3nt: TGCAGTGCTAGAGAAGCGGGAGTTTTCTACAATGAGCAGTTCTTC
CDR3aa: CSAREAGVFYNEQFF

abundance: -
j_gene: TRBJ1-6
v_gene: TRBV7-3
d_gene: -
CDR3nt: TGTGCCAGCAGCTTGGGCAGGGAGAGGTCACCCCTCCACTTT
CDR3aa: CASSLGRERSPLHF